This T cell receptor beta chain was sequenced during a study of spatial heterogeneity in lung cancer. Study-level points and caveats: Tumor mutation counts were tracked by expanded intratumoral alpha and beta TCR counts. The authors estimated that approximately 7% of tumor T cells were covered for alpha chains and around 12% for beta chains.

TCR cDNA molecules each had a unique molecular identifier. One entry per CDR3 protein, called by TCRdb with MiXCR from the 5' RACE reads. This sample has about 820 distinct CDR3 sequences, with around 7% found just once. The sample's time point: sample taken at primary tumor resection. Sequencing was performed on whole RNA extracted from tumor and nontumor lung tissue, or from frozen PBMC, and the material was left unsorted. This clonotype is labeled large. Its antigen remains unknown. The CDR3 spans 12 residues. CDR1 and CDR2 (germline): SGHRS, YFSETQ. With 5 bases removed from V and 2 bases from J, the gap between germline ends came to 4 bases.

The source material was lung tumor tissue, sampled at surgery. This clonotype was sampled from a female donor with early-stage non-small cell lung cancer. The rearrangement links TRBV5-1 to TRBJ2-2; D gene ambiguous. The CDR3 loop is CASRDNTGELFF. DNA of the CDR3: TGCGCCAGCAGGGATAACACCGGGGAGCTGTTTTTT.